This entry features one TCR beta chain sequence. The data belong to a study of OX40 agonist ivuxolimab in advanced cancers. The CDR3 has 16 residues. Trimming took off 0 bases at V and 0 bases at J, with 7 bases between the two ends. The V gene's germline CDR1 is SGDLS and CDR2 YYNGEE. Method: immunoSEQ multiplex PCR; TCRdb's copy keeps in-frame clones and lacks some. The sample has roughly 48,000 clones; less than 85% are singletons. The chain links TRBV9 to TRBJ2-6; TRBD1 might be the D (5 bases). The source of this sequence is an adult with an advanced solid tumor such as melanoma, head and neck, liver or kidney cancer. Sequenced here: CD4+ or CD8+ T cells sorted from blood, sampled in a trial of the OX40 agonist ivuxolimab. The CDR3 loop reads CASSVATASGANVLTF. The CDR3 bases are TGTGCCAGCAGCGTAGCGACAGCCTCTGGGGCCAACGTCCTGACTTTC. Full variable domain (rest looked up from reference TRBV9 and TRBJ2-6): DSGVTQTPKHLITATGQRVTLRCSPRSGDLSVYWYQQSLDQGLQFLIQYYNGEERAKGNILERFSAQQFPDLHSELNLSSLELGDSALYFCASSVATASGANVLTFGAGSRLTVL.